This T cell receptor gamma chain was observed in a study of γδ T cells in repeated Plasmodium falciparum infection. Looking at the study overall: Malian children with intense seasonal malaria exposure were compared with matched Australian children. Malian repertoires were sampled cross-sectionally without transmission and longitudinally through febrile malaria. Samples were taken at baseline, before some infections, and 21 days after each.

Gammadelta T cells were flow-sorted from PBMC into Vgamma9/Vdelta2+ and Vdelta2-negative populations for bulk analysis. Germline assignment: CDR1 GITISATS and CDR2 ISYDGTV (reference sequence). Germline trimming cut 12 bases from V and 3 bases from J; bases unmatched to any gene: 5. The CDR3 runs 10 residues. Regarding this clone: The target antigen is unknown. A far larger clone lies a single base away; this is likely a read error.

Findings and caveats of the study: Repeated controlled infections reportedly drove waves of new clonotype selection in Vdelta2-negative, mostly Vdelta1+, gammadelta repertoires.

TCRdb fed the multiplex PCR reads to CATT. The sample consists of 25,000 to 35,000 gamma-chain clones, over 1.1% of them appearing once. This receptor was obtained from a pool of human donors (malaria-infected and uninfected, not separated). The sample taken for sequencing was gamma-delta T cells from blood. The rearrangement uses TRGV9 and TRGJ1 or TRGJ2. TCRdb supplies no J gene; here it was assigned by aligning the nucleotide sequence to germline. The DNA for the CDR3 is TGTGCCCTGCTTTATTATAAGAAACTCTTT. This encodes CALLYYKKLF.